The sequence of this TCR beta chain was determined in a study of cytomegalovirus exposure and HLA in healthy donors. Study overall: An earlier analysis found 110 million or so unique TCR beta sequences from around 180 million T cells.

General study points: For most TCR sequences rarity was the rule, although some public TCRs occurred in many donors. What TCR beta sequences reportedly achieved was accurate prediction of HLA-A and HLA-B alleles in most subjects. Later analysis revealed greater clonal expansion in HLA-associated TCR beta chains than in equally common others.

PCR involved 60 Vbeta and 13 Jbeta primers. Clones were sequenced by immunoSEQ multiplex PCR, and TCRdb holds only the in-frame ones, with some missing. This repertoire shows over 95,000 clones, about 80% found once; its top ten account for about 2%. The CDR3 contains 17 residues. Germline CDR1 reads SGHTS; CDR2 reads YDEGEE. V lost 0 bases and J 3 bases, leaving 15 bases between the germline ends. Concerning this clone itself: Its antigen is as yet unknown.

Sequencing was performed on PBMCs. The receptor was derived from a middle-aged man in good health and CMV-seronegative. V is TRBV5-8 and J is TRBJ2-2; tentatively, D is TRBD1 (5 bases). As DNA, the CDR3 is TGTGCCAGCAGCTTGGTTCTGTCAGGGCTGGACACCGGGGAGCTGTTTTTT. It encodes CASSLVLSGLDTGELFF.